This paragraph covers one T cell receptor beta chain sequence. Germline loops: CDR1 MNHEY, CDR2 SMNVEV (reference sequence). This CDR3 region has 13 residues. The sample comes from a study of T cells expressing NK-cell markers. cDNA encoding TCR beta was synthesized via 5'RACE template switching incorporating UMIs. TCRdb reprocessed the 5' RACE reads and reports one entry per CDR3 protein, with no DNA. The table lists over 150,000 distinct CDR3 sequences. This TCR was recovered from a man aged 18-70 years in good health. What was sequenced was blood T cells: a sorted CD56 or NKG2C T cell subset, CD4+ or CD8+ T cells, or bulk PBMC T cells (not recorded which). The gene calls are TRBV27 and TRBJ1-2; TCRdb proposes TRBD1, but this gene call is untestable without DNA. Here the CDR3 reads CASSPGGHYGYTF.